This T cell receptor (beta chain) was documented in a study of OX40 agonist ivuxolimab in advanced cancers. Germline values: CDR1 SGHAT, CDR2 FQDESV (reference sequence). The germline V and J ends were trimmed by 3 bases and 3 bases, with 15 bases remaining between them. The CDR3 covers 15 residues. Clones were read by immunoSEQ multiplex PCR, and TCRdb kept only the in-frame ones, dropping some. This sample carries approximately 40,000 clones, approximately 88% of them seen once, and the ten largest clones take roughly 25%. This clone was picked up one time. The sequencing used CD4+ or CD8+ T cells sorted from blood, collected in a trial of the OX40 agonist ivuxolimab. The clonotype originates from an adult with an advanced solid tumor such as melanoma, head and neck, liver or kidney cancer. The chain combines TRBV11-1 with TRBJ2-7, with a possible D match to TRBD2 (6 bases). CDR3 coding DNA: TGTGCCAGCAGCTTGTTCGTCGGGAGTTACTACGAGCAGTACTTC. This gives the protein CASSLFVGSYYEQYF.